The 30 T cell receptor beta chains below all came from one sample that was sequenced in a study of T cell repertoires in cytomegalovirus infection (dated by TCRdb to the late 2010s). The instrument given in TCRdb is Illumina HiSeq 1500. The public reads were quality trimmed at Q25 with fastp and then assembled into clones with MiXCR by TCRdb, keeping productive beta chains. Each CDR3 protein appears once, grouped with its most common genes and DNA. Within this sample are 100,000 to 150,000 distinct CDR3 sequences, with 20% to 30% of them counted one time only. The leading ten clones occupy roughly 35% of the sample. These receptors are not linked to any known antigen. The specimen was PBMCs, sequenced either directly or after in vitro stimulation (not recorded which). The receptors come from a human donor in good health (CMV status not recorded). Some clones in this sample may be carry-over from other donors' samples.

Many counts were recorded for this clonotype. The gene calls are TRBV7-6 and TRBJ2-1, with TRBD2 as a possible D gene (6 bases). Trimming removed 1 base from V and 1 base from J, with 20 bases in between. The CDR3 has 19 residues. CDR1 and CDR2 from the germline V gene are SGHVS and FNYEAQ. CDR3 loop: CASSLVPASVDLSYNEQFF. CDR3 DNA sequence: TGTGCCAGCAGCTTAGTCCCCGCTAGCGTAGATTTATCCTACAATGAGCAGTTCTTC.

There are many counts of this clonotype. This chain joins TRBV6-2 or TRBV6-3 and TRBJ2-1, with 15 positions matching TRBD2. J lost 7 bases, V lost 6 bases, and 7 bases had no gene match. The CDR3 totals 16 residues. Germline CDR1 reads MNHEY; CDR2 reads SVGEGT. The DNA of the CDR3 is TGTGCCAGCAGGAAGCTTGGGACTAGCGGGAGGAATGAGCAGTTCTTC. Amino acids: CASRKLGTSGRNEQFF.

The J gene is TRBJ2-5, the V gene TRBV7-3; TRBD1 is a possible D gene (5 bases). Per the germline V gene, CDR1 is SGHTA and CDR2 is FQGTGA. The CDR3 is made up of 15 amino acids. V lost 1 base and J lost 5, with 14 bases in between. This CDR3 reads CASSLNKFPGETQYF. CDR3 nucleotides: TGTGCCAGCAGCTTAAATAAGTTCCCAGGGGAGACCCAGTACTTC.

The table lists this clonotype with a few counts. The chain recombines TRBV5-4 with TRBJ2-5; TRBD2 is a possible D gene (5 bases). The CDR3 sequence is 11 residues long. From germline, CDR1 is SGHNT and CDR2 YYREEE (reference sequence). The V and J ends lost 4 bases and 5 bases respectively, with 6 bases between them. In DNA form, the CDR3 reads TGTGCCAGCAGCGGGGAGGAGACCCAGTACTTC. Its translation: CASSGEETQYF.

The CDR3: CASSLAPIEAFF. CDR3 nucleotides: TGTGCCAGCAGCTTAGCGCCCATTGAAGCTTTCTTT. The chain links TRBV7-9 to TRBJ1-1, with no clear D. The germline CDR1 and CDR2 sequences are SEHNR and FQNEAQ (reference sequence). Trimming removed 0 bases at V and 7 bases at J, with 6 bases between. CDR3 length: 12 amino acids.

There are a few counts of this clonotype. V usage is TRBV5-1 and J usage is TRBJ2-1, with 7 nucleotides matching TRBD2. The V segment lost 0 bases and the J segment 2 bases; nucleotides outside the gene matches: 5. CDR1 and CDR2 from the germline V gene are SGHRS and YFSETQ. The CDR3 is 16 amino acids. The CDR3 sequence is CASSLGGLPTYNEQFF. The CDR3 DNA sequence: TGCGCCAGCAGCTTGGGGGGACTACCTACCTACAATGAGCAGTTCTTC.

The chain recombines TRBV4-1 with TRBJ1-2; D gene uncertain. V was cut by 0 bases and J by 6 bases, with 11 bases left in between. The CDR3 is 14 residues long. CDR1 and CDR2 (germline): MGHRA, YSYEKL. CDR3 sequence reads: CASSQDGRRDGYTF. CDR3 DNA sequence: TGCGCCAGCAGCCAAGATGGCCGCCGGGATGGCTACACCTTC.

This clonotype was observed a few times. V and J are TRBV11-2 and TRBJ2-5, with 8 bases aligning to TRBD2. This CDR3 region has 16 residues. The germline CDR1 and CDR2 sequences are SGHAT and FQNNGV. The ends lost 2 bases at V and 2 bases at J; junction bases unmatched: 7. Written as DNA, the CDR3 is TGTGCCAGCAGCTTATCAGATCTAGCGGGTCAAGAGACCCAGTACTTC. The encoded protein is CASSLSDLAGQETQYF.

In its sample, this clonotype was seen once. This chain links TRBV6-2 or TRBV6-3 with TRBJ2-3; 7 bases are a match to TRBD2. J lost 2 bases, V lost 2 bases, and 4 bases had no gene match. The CDR3 is made up of 15 amino acids. Germline V gives CDR1 MNHEY, CDR2 SVGEGT. The CDR3 protein is CASSYGEGDTDTQYF. CDR3 coding DNA: TGTGCCAGCAGTTACGGGGAGGGAGACACAGATACGCAGTATTTT.

This clonotype appeared a few times. The chain carries TRBV29-1 and TRBJ2-2; 9 positions agree with TRBD1. Germline V gives CDR1 SQVTM, CDR2 ANQGSEA. V trimming: 7 bases; J trimming: 3 bases; junction bases outside the gene matches: 6. The CDR3 spans 14 residues. CDR3 sequence reads: CSGTGGADTGELFF. The CDR3 nucleotides read TGCAGCGGAACAGGGGGCGCGGACACCGGGGAGCTGTTTTTT.

The chain combines TRBV12-3 or TRBV12-4 with TRBJ2-3; 7 nucleotides agree with TRBD1. This CDR3 has 16 residues. J gave up 2 bases and V 6 bases, and 11 bases lay outside the gene matches. The CDR3 DNA is TGTGCCAGCAGCAAATACACGGGACAGATCACAGATACGCAGTATTTT. Amino acids: CASSKYTGQITDTQYF.

This clonotype was observed a handful of times. The chain joins TRBV7-8 to TRBJ2-1, with TRBD2 identical over 7 bases. The J segment lost 0 bases and the V segment lost 6 bases, leaving 14 bases of the junction unmatched. The CDR3 consists of 18 residues. Germline V CDR1 and CDR2: SGHVS, FQNEAQ. The CDR3 is CASRPLGLADSSYNEQFF. CDR3 sequence (DNA): TGTGCCAGCAGGCCCCTGGGCCTAGCGGATAGCTCCTACAATGAGCAGTTCTTC.

The V call is TRBV11-1, the J call TRBJ1-1; D possibly corresponds to TRBD1 (5 bases). V was cut by 5 bases and J by 14 bases, with 15 bases left in between. Germline lookup yields CDR1 SGHAT and CDR2 FQDESV (reference sequence). The CDR3 extends over 11 amino acids. The CDR3 loop is CASSQGTDRFF. As DNA, the CDR3 is TGTGCCAGCAGCCAAGGGACGGATCGGTTCTTT.

The rearrangement links TRBV24-1 to TRBJ2-7; D is unresolved. Between the trimmed V and J ends, which lost 9 bases and 0 bases, there was a span of 11 bases. Germline lookup yields CDR1 KGHDR and CDR2 SFDVKD. This CDR3 spans 13 amino acids. CDR3: CATEERSSYEQYV. The CDR3 DNA follows: TGTGCCACCGAGGAGCGAAGCTCCTACGAGCAGTACGTC.

This clonotype was recorded once. The chain employs TRBV9 and TRBJ2-3; 7 bases line up with TRBD2. The CDR3 runs 15 residues. The V gene end was trimmed by 4 bases and the J gene end by 7 bases; junction bases not matched to a gene: 12. Germline-derived CDR1 and CDR2 are SGDLS and YYNGEE. The DNA for the CDR3 is TGTGCCAGCAGCCCCCCGCAGCGGGATGGTAATACGCAGTATTTT. It encodes CASSPPQRDGNTQYF.

The gene calls are TRBV7-9 and TRBJ2-1, with D possibly TRBD2 on 7 matching bases. The CDR3 length is 17 residues. The V gene lost 0 bases and the J gene lost 2 bases, with 14 bases spanning the gap. The germline CDR1 and CDR2 sequences are SEHNR and FQNEAQ (reference sequence). CDR3 region: CASSLAQRGGAYNEQFF. The CDR3 region has the DNA TGTGCCAGCAGCTTAGCCCAAAGGGGGGGAGCCTACAATGAGCAGTTCTTC. Based on the CDR3 plus reference TRBV7-9 and TRBJ2-1, the full variable domain is DTGVSQNPRHKITKRGQNVTFRCDPISEHNRLYWYRQTLGQGPEFLTYFQNEAQLEKSRLLSDRFSAERPKGSFSTLEIQRTEQGDSAMYLCASSLAQRGGAYNEQFFGPGTRLTVL.

A few counts support this clonotype. The chain uses TRBV5-5 and TRBJ2-1; D is perhaps TRBD2 (5 bases). Trimming stripped 5 bases from V and 0 bases from J, with 12 bases between. The CDR3 is 15 amino acids. CDR1 SGHKS and CDR2 YYEKEE come from the germline V gene (reference sequence). The CDR3 spells CASRVDYGSYNEQFF. The CDR3 DNA reads as TGTGCCAGCAGGGTAGACTACGGCTCCTACAATGAGCAGTTCTTC.

This clonotype was observed a few times. The V gene is TRBV7-8, the J gene TRBJ1-1; no definite D call. The CDR3 covers 14 residues. Germline lookup yields CDR1 SGHVS and CDR2 FQNEAQ. The V gene lost 2 bases and the J gene lost 2 bases, with 9 bases spanning the gap. The CDR3, as DNA: TGTGCCAGCAGCTTATCACACTCTAACACTGAAGCTTTCTTT. It encodes CASSLSHSNTEAFF.

This clonotype has a handful of counts. This sequence joins TRBV6-5 and TRBJ1-2; TRBD1 matches 9 bases. In germline, CDR1 is MNHEY, CDR2 SVGAGI. V lost 2 bases, J lost 5 bases, and 6 bases stayed unmatched. The CDR3 contains 15 residues. In DNA form, the CDR3 reads TGTGCCAGCAGTTACAGCTCGGGACAGGGATATGGCTACACCTTC. This gives the protein CASSYSSGQGYGYTF.

This rearrangement joins TRBV11-2 to TRBJ2-3; 11 nucleotides line up with TRBD2. V lost 2 bases, J lost 3 bases, and 10 bases stayed unmatched. Germline CDR1 reads SGHAT; CDR2 reads FQNNGV. This CDR3 comprises 18 residues. The CDR3 region is CASSLWMVAGGQTDTQYF. The CDR3 DNA reads as TGTGCCAGCAGCTTATGGATGGTAGCGGGAGGGCAGACAGATACGCAGTATTTT.

In its sample, this clonotype was seen a few times. This chain connects TRBV6-2 or TRBV6-3 to TRBJ2-1; D may be TRBD2 (6 bases). V was cut by 7 bases and J by 4 bases, with 11 bases left in between. Germline V gene sequence: CDR1 MNHEY, CDR2 SVGEGT. This CDR3 contains 13 residues. The CDR3 DNA reads TGTGCCAGCAAAATGGAGGGTTACAATGAGCAGTTCTTC. Translating it yields CASKMEGYNEQFF.

The sample holds a few counts of this clonotype. J is TRBJ1-2 and V is TRBV11-3; D perhaps matches TRBD1 (5 bases). Germline-derived CDR1 and CDR2 are SGHNT and YENEEA. CDR3 length: 11 residues. V lost 5 bases to trimming and J lost 10 bases, with 11 bases between them. In DNA form, the CDR3 reads TGTGCCAGCAGCCTAACGGGGGACTACACCTTC. Amino acids: CASSLTGDYTF.

This clonotype was observed a handful of times. The J gene is TRBJ2-1, the V gene TRBV6-6; TRBD2 is a possible D gene (7 bases). The CDR3 has 13 residues. The V gene's germline CDR1 is MNHNY and CDR2 SVGAGI (reference sequence). V dropped 10 bases and J dropped 4 bases, with 14 bases sitting between them. Written as DNA, the CDR3 is TGTGCCATCGAGGGGGGGCTTTACAATGAGCAGTTCTTC. Translation: CAIEGGLYNEQFF.

This clonotype turned up a few times. The chain has TRBV11-2 and TRBJ2-1, with 12 bases aligning to TRBD2. CDR3 length equals 15 residues. Germline V CDR1 and CDR2: SGHAT, FQNNGV. V lost 5 bases to trimming and J lost 7 bases; unmatched junction nucleotides: 6. In DNA, the CDR3 is TGTGCCAGCAGCCAAGGGACTAGCGGGTTAAATGAGCAGTTCTTC. As protein: CASSQGTSGLNEQFF.

V gene TRBV6-2 or TRBV6-3 combines with J gene TRBJ2-7; the D is unclear. CDR3 length equals 12 residues. Per the germline V gene, CDR1 is MNHEY and CDR2 is SVGEGT. Trimming left V 6 bases short and J 7 bases short, with 13 bases between. CDR3 in amino acids: CASSIRPGEQYV. The CDR3 region has the DNA TGTGCCAGCAGCATCCGGCCTGGAGAGCAGTACGTC.

This clonotype showed up just a few times. The chain couples TRBV11-3 to TRBJ1-2; TRBD1 matches 9 bases. CDR3 length: 15 amino acids. The junction had 7 bases not matched to a gene; V was cut back by 2 bases and J by 6 bases. Germline V gives CDR1 SGHNT, CDR2 YENEEA. CDR3 amino acids: CASSLSRGQGDGYTF. The CDR3 coding sequence is TGTGCCAGCAGCTTAAGCCGGGGACAGGGTGATGGCTACACCTTC.

This clonotype was recorded at least ten times. The rearrangement uses TRBV4-1 and TRBJ2-7; 11 bases map to TRBD2. The CDR3 length is 15 residues. Germline assignment: CDR1 MGHRA and CDR2 YSYEKL. V was pared by 1 base and J by 3 bases, with 2 bases of the junction left unmatched. The CDR3 sequence is CASSQGGTSGYEQYV. CDR3 nucleotide sequence: TGCGCCAGCAGCCAAGGGGGGACTAGCGGCTACGAGCAGTACGTC.

This clonotype was detected only a few times. The V gene is TRBV28, the J gene TRBJ1-2, with 8 bases that match TRBD1. Trimming took 7 bases from V and 0 from J; bases not matched to a gene: 10. Germline V gives CDR1 MDHEN, CDR2 SYDVKM. The CDR3 has 16 amino acids. The CDR3 is CASTTGGTGTNYGYTF. The CDR3 DNA follows: TGTGCCAGCACCACAGGGGGGACAGGAACTAACTATGGCTACACCTTC.

The chain couples TRBV18 to TRBJ1-6; TRBD1 is a possible D gene (5 bases). Trimming cost V 3 bases and J 7 bases, with 10 bases left between them. The CDR3 has 14 residues. Germline V gene data show CDR1 as KGHSH and CDR2 as LQKENI. This CDR3 reads CASSPGAVNSPLHF. The CDR3 coding sequence is TGTGCCAGCTCACCCGGGGCAGTAAATTCACCCCTCCACTTT.

This clonotype occurred a few times. The chain links TRBV28 to TRBJ2-1; D gene uncertain. V lost 4 bases to trimming and J lost 4 bases, with 14 bases between them. This CDR3 comprises 15 residues. Germline V gene data show CDR1 as MDHEN and CDR2 as SYDVKM. This chain's CDR3 is CASSSVVGAYNEQFF. The CDR3 DNA reads TGTGCCAGCAGTTCTGTAGTGGGTGCTTACAATGAGCAGTTCTTC.